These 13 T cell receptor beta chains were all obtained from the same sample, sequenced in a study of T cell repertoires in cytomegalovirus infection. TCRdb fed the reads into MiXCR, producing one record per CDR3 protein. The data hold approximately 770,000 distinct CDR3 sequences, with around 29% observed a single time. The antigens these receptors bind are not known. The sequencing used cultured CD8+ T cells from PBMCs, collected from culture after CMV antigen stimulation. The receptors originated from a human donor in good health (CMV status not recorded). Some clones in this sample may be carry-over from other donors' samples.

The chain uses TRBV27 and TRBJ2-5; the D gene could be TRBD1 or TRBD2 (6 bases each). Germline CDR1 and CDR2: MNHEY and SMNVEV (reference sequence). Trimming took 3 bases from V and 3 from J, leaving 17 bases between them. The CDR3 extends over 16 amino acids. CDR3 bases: TGTGCCAGCAGTTTTTGGAGGGGGAGTGGAGAAGAGACCCAGTACTTC. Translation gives CASSFWRGSGEETQYF.

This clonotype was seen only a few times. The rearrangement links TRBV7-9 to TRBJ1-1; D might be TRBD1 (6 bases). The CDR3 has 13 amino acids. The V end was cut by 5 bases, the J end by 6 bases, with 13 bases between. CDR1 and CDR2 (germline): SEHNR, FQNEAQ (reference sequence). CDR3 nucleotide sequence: TGTGCCAGCAGCGCCGGGGGGGGCGCTGAAGCTTTCTTT. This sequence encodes CASSAGGGAEAFF.

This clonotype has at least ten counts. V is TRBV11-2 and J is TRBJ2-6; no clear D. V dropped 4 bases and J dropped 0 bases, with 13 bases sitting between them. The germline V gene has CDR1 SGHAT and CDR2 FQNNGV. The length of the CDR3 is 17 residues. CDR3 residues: CASSWSDSYSGANVLTF. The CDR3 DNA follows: TGTGCCAGCAGCTGGAGTGACTCATACTCTGGGGCCAACGTCCTGACTTTC.

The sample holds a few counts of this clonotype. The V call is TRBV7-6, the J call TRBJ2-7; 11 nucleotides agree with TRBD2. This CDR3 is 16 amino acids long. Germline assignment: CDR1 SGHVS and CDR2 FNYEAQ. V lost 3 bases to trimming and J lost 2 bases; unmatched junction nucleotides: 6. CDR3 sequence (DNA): TGTGCCAGCAGCTTGACTAGCGGGGATCGTACCTACGAGCAGTACTTC. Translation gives CASSLTSGDRTYEQYF.

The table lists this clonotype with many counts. DNA of the CDR3: TGTGCCAGCAGCCCCGTGGGGCTAGCAACGAACACCGGGGAGCTGTTTTTT. This gives the protein CASSPVGLATNTGELFF. The chain has TRBV5-4 and TRBJ2-2; the D call may be TRBD1 or TRBD2 (5 bases each). V lost 4 bases to trimming and J lost 0 bases, with 16 bases between them. This CDR3 contains 17 residues. Germline CDR1 reads SGHNT; CDR2 reads YYREEE (reference sequence).

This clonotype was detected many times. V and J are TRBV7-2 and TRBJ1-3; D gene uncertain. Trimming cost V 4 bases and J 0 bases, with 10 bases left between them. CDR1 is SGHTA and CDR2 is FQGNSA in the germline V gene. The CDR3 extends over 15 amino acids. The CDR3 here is CASSSDVSSGNTIYF. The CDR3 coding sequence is TGTGCCAGCAGCTCCGACGTGAGCTCTGGAAACACCATATATTTT.

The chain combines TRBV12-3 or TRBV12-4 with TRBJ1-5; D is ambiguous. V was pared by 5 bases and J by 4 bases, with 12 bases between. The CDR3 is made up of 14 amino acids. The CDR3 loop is CASSTWEPNQPQHF. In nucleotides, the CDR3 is TGTGCCAGCAGTACTTGGGAGCCTAATCAGCCCCAGCATTTT.

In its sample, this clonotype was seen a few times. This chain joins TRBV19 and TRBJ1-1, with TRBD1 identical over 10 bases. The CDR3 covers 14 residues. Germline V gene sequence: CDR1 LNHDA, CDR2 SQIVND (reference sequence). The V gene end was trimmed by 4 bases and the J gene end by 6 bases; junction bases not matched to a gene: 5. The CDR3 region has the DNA TGTGCCAGTAGTACCGTAGGACAGGGGGCTGAAGCTTTCTTT. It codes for CASSTVGQGAEAFF.

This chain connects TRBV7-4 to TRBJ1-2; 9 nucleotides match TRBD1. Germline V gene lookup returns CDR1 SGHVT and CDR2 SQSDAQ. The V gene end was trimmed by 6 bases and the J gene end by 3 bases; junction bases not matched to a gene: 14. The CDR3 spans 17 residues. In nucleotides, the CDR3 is TGTGCCAGCAGTCATCCTGGGGACAGGGTGGTCGACTATGGCTACACCTTC. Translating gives CASSHPGDRVVDYGYTF.

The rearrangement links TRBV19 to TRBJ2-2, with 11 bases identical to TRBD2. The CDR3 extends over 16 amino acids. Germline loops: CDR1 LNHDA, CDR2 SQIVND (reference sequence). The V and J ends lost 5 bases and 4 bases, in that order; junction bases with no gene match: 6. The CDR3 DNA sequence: TGTGCCAGTAGTTTTAGCGGGGGGGCCGCCACCGGGGAGCTGTTTTTT. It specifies CASSFSGGAATGELFF.

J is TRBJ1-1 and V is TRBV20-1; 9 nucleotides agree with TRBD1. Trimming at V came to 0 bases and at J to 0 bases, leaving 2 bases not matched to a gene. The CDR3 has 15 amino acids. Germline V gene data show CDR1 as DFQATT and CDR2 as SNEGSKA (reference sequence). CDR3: CSARDGTGLNTEAFF. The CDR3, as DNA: TGCAGTGCTAGAGATGGGACAGGGCTGAACACTGAAGCTTTCTTT.

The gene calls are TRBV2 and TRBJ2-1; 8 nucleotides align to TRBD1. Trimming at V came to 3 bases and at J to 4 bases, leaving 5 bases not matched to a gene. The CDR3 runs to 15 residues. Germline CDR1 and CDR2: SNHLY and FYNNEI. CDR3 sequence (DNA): TGTGCCAGCAGTGATGGGACAGGAGAGTACAATGAGCAGTTCTTC. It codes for CASSDGTGEYNEQFF.

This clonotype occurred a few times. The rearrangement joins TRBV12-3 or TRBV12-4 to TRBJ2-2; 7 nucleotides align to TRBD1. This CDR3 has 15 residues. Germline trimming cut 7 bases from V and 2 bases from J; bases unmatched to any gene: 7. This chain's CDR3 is CASISGDSNTGELFF. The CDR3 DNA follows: TGTGCCAGCATTTCAGGGGACAGCAACACCGGGGAGCTGTTTTTT.